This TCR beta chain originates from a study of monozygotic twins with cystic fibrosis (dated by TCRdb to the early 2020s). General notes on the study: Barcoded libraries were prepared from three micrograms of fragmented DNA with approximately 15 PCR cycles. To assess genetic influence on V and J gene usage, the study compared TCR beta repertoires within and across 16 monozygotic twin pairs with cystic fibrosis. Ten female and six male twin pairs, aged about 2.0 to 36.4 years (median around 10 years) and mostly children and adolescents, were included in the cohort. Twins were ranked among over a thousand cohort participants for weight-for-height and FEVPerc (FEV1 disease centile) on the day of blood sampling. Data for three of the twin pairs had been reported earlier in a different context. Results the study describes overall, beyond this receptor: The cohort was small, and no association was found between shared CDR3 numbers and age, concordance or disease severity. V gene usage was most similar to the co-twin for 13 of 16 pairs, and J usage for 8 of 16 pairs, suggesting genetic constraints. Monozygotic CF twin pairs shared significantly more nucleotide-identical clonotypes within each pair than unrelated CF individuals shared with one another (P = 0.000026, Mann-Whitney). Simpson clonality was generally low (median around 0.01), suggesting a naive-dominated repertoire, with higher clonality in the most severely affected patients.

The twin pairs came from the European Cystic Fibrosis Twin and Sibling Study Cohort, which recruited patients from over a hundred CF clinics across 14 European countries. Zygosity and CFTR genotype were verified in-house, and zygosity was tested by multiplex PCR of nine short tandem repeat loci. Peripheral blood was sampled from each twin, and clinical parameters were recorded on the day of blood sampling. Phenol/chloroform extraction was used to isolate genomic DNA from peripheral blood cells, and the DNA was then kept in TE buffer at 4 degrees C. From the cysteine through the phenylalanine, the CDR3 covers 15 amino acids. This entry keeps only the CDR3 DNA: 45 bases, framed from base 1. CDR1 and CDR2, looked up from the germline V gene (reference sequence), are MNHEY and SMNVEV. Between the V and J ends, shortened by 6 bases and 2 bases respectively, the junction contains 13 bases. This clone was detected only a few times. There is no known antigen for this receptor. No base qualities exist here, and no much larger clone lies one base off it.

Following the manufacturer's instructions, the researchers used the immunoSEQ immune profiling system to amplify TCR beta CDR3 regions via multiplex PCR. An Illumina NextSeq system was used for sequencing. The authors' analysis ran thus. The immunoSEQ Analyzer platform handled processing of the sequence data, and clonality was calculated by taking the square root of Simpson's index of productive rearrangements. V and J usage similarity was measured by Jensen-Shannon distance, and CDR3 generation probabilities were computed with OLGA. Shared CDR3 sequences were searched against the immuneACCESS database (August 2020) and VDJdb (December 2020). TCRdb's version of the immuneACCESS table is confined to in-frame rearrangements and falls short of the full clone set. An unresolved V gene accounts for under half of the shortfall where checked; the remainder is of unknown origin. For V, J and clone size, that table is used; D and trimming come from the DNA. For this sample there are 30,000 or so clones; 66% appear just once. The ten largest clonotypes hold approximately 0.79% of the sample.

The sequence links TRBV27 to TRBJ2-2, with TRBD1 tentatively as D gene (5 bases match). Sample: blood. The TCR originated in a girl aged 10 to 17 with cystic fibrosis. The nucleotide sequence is TGTGCCAGCAGGCAAACAGGAACCAACACCGGGGAGCTGTTTTTT. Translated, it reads CASRQTGTNTGELFF.